Shown below are 17 T cell receptor beta chains from a single sample sequenced in a study of blood T cell repertoires in COVID-19. Profiled with immunoSEQ multiplex PCR; TCRdb holds only in-frame clones, not every one. The table lists about 430,000 clones, roughly 90% of them singletons, with about 1.5% in the top ten. The sequenced sample consisted of PBMCs or T cells enriched from blood (not recorded which). The receptors derive from a woman under 30 who had been exposed to COVID-19.

This chain uses TRBV2 with TRBJ2-7; TRBD1 might be the D (6 bases). Between the trimmed V and J ends, which lost 6 bases and 4 bases, there was a span of 10 bases. CDR3 size: 12 residues. CDR1 is SNHLY and CDR2 is FYNNEI in the germline V gene. The CDR3 loop is CASRQGTYEQYF. The DNA of the CDR3 is TGTGCCAGCAGACAGGGAACGTACGAGCAGTACTTC.

The chain joins TRBV20-1 to TRBJ2-5; TRBD1 is a possible D gene (6 bases). This CDR3 is built from 15 residues. Trimming stripped 3 bases from V and 0 bases from J, with 14 bases between. Per the germline V gene, CDR1 is DFQATT and CDR2 is SNEGSKA (reference sequence). The CDR3: CSASGHRDNQETQYF. The DNA of the CDR3 is TGCAGTGCTAGTGGGCACCGGGACAACCAAGAGACCCAGTACTTC.

V is TRBV2 and J is TRBJ1-1; 11 bases align to TRBD1. Germline V gene sequence: CDR1 SNHLY, CDR2 FYNNEI. With V trimmed by 4 bases and J by 6 bases, 10 bases remained unmatched. The CDR3 covers 16 residues. The CDR3 region is CASSVKPGQGGAEAFF. Here the CDR3 DNA reads TGTGCCAGCAGTGTTAAACCGGGACAGGGGGGCGCTGAAGCTTTCTTT.

The chain has TRBV3-1 (or the pseudogene TRBV3-2) and TRBJ1-1; D is unresolved. Trimming left V 0 bases short and J 1 base short, with 9 bases between. CDR3 length equals 15 residues. Germline CDR1 reads LGHDT; CDR2 reads YNNKEL (reference sequence). The CDR3 DNA reads TGTGCCAGCAGCCAAGATGTCTCCCGGAACACTGAAGCTTTCTTT. This gives the protein CASSQDVSRNTEAFF.

The genes are TRBV7-2 and TRBJ2-7; tentatively, D is TRBD1 (7 bases). V dropped 5 bases and J dropped 4 bases, with 15 bases sitting between them. This CDR3 is 14 amino acids long. Germline loops: CDR1 SGHTA, CDR2 FQGNSA. The CDR3 coding sequence is TGTGCCAGCAGCCCCCGGGCAGGGGGGTACGAGCAGTACTTC. Amino acid sequence: CASSPRAGGYEQYF.

The chain couples TRBV28 to TRBJ2-5, with 14 bases matching TRBD2. The ends lost 5 bases at V and 2 bases at J; junction bases unmatched: 10. The CDR3 totals 18 residues. Germline values: CDR1 MDHEN, CDR2 SYDVKM. The CDR3 coding sequence is TGTGCCAGCAGTCCAGCCGGGACTAGCGGGAGCTATCAAGAGACCCAGTACTTC. Its translation is CASSPAGTSGSYQETQYF.

The chain links TRBV25-1 to TRBJ2-1; possible D gene TRBD1, 6 bases. The V end was cut by 6 bases, the J end by 0 bases, with 21 bases between. CDR1 is MGHDK, CDR2 SYGVNS, per germline. This CDR3 region has 18 residues. CDR3 DNA: TGTGCCAGCAGCCCCATAACGGGACACCAAAGCTCCTACAATGAGCAGTTCTTC. Protein: CASSPITGHQSSYNEQFF. Complete variable domain (other parts from reference TRBV25-1 and TRBJ2-1): EADIYQTPRYLVIGTGKKITLECSQTMGHDKMYWYQQDPGMELHLIHYSYGVNSTEKGDLSSESTVSRIRTEHFPLTLESARPSHTSQYLCASSPITGHQSSYNEQFFGPGTRLTVL.

The chain has TRBV28 and TRBJ2-5; no definite D call. The germline V gene has CDR1 MDHEN and CDR2 SYDVKM. V was shortened by 3 bases and J by 5 bases, with 22 bases between the two germline ends. The CDR3 length is 17 residues. This chain's CDR3 is CASSLIHESPSLETQYF. As DNA, the CDR3 is TGTGCCAGCAGTTTGATCCATGAGTCCCCAAGTCTTGAGACCCAGTACTTC.

The chain is built from TRBV30 and TRBJ2-6; D perhaps matches TRBD1 (6 bases). The CDR3 runs to 20 residues. Germline lookup yields CDR1 GTSNPN and CDR2 SVGIG (reference sequence). With 2 bases removed from V and 2 bases from J, the gap between germline ends came to 25 bases. In DNA form, the CDR3 reads TGTGCCTGGAGTCGCGAACGCGCCGGGACACGCCTCGCTGGGGCCAACGTCCTGACTTTC. Its protein is CAWSRERAGTRLAGANVLTF.

In its sample, this clone was seen once. This chain uses TRBV7-8 with TRBJ2-7; 13 bases agree with TRBD2. Germline CDR1 is SGHVS and CDR2 is FQNEAQ. CDR3 length: 16 residues. Unmatched junction bases numbered 4, after V lost 2 bases and J lost 3 bases. This CDR3 is CASSLTLAGGYYEQYF. The CDR3 nucleotides read TGTGCCAGCAGCTTAACACTAGCGGGGGGGTACTACGAGCAGTACTTC.

CDR3 protein: CASPQALAGGQGWELFF. DNA of the CDR3: TGTGCCAGCCCCCAGGCCCTAGCGGGAGGGCAGGGGTGGGAGCTGTTTTTT. V and J are TRBV7-2 and TRBJ2-2; TRBD2 aligns across 12 bases. The CDR3 covers 17 residues. Trimming cost V 8 bases and J 9 bases; bases outside gene matches: 16. CDR1 is SGHTA, CDR2 FQGNSA, per germline.

The chain links TRBV5-4 to TRBJ1-1; maybe TRBD1 (6 bases). V lost 2 bases, J lost 2 bases, and 10 bases lay in between. This CDR3 is built from 14 residues. Germline V CDR1 and CDR2: SGHNT, YYREEE (reference sequence). The CDR3 is CASSFGQPNTEAFF. The CDR3 bases are TGTGCCAGCAGCTTCGGACAGCCCAACACTGAAGCTTTCTTT.

The rearrangement links TRBV15 to TRBJ1-6, with TRBD1 as a possible D gene (6 bases). CDR3 length equals 16 residues. Germline V CDR1 and CDR2: LNHNV, YYDKDF (reference sequence). Trimming left V 6 bases short and J 9 bases short, with 21 bases between. In DNA, the CDR3 is TGTGCCACCAGTACGGGACATGGGGGAGTTGGTTCACCCCTCCACTTT. Amino acid sequence: CATSTGHGGVGSPLHF. The full variable domain, its missing parts supplied by reference TRBV15 and TRBJ1-6, is DAMVIQNPRYQVTQFGKPVTLSCSQTLNHNVMYWYQQKSSQAPKLLFHYYDKDFNNEADTPDNFQSRRPNTSFCFLDIRSPGLGDTAMYLCATSTGHGGVGSPLHFGNGTRLTVT.

This clone was counted once. The chain uses TRBV3-1 (or the pseudogene TRBV3-2) and TRBJ2-7; 13 nucleotides line up with TRBD2. Per germline, CDR1 LGHDT and CDR2 YNNKEL (reference sequence). Trimming cost V 5 bases and J 3 bases; bases outside gene matches: 4. CDR3 length: 15 residues. The CDR3 spells CASSLGLAGNYEQYF. Here the CDR3 DNA reads TGTGCCAGCAGCTTGGGACTAGCGGGGAACTACGAGCAGTACTTC.

The genes are TRBV9 and TRBJ2-1; D may be TRBD2 (5 bases). CDR3 length: 12 amino acids. The V gene lost 2 bases and the J gene lost 6 bases, with 6 bases spanning the gap. CDR1 SGDLS and CDR2 YYNGEE come from the germline V gene. The CDR3 protein is CASSVTSNEQFF. The CDR3 DNA reads as TGTGCCAGCAGCGTCACTAGCAATGAGCAGTTCTTC. Together with reference TRBV9 and TRBJ2-1, the CDR3 gives the full variable domain: DSGVTQTPKHLITATGQRVTLRCSPRSGDLSVYWYQQSLDQGLQFLIQYYNGEERAKGNILERFSAQQFPDLHSELNLSSLELGDSALYFCASSVTSNEQFFGPGTRLTVL.

This chain joins TRBV6-1 and TRBJ2-5; 9 bases are a match to TRBD2. V dropped 1 base and J dropped 2; count of bases not matched to a gene: 5. Germline values: CDR1 MNHNS, CDR2 SASEGT. The CDR3 has 16 amino acids. CDR3 loop: CASSEVAGVGQETQYF. The CDR3 nucleotides read TGTGCCAGCAGTGAAGTAGCGGGGGTGGGTCAAGAGACCCAGTACTTC.

V usage is TRBV12-3 or TRBV12-4 and J usage is TRBJ2-4; D is uncertain. The CDR3 has 13 amino acids. Trimming shortened V by 3 bases and J by 6 bases, and 9 bases separated the two germline ends. CDR3 sequence (DNA): TGTGCCAGCAGTTTGGGTGACATAAACATTCAGTACTTC. This encodes CASSLGDINIQYF.